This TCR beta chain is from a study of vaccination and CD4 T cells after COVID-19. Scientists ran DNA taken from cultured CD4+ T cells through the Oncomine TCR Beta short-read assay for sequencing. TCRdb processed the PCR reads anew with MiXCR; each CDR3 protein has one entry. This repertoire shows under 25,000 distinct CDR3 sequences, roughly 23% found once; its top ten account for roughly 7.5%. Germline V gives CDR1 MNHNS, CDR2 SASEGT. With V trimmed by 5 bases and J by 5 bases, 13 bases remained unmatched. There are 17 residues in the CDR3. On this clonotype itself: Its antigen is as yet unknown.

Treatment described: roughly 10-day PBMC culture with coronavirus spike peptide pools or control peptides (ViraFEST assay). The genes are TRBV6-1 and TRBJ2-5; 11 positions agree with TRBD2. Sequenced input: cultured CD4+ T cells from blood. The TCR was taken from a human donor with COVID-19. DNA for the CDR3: TGTGCCAGCAGTCAAAGGGTTAGCGGGGGGGCACGGGAGACCCAGTACTTC. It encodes CASSQRVSGGARETQYF.